The 25 T cell receptor beta chains below all came from one sample that was sequenced in a study of T cells in Graves' hyperthyroidism and ophthalmopathy. Authors of the study amplified TCR beta CDR3 regions from RNA transcripts. In the first-round RT-PCR of the TCR CDR3, the HTBI primer set was used. Each CDR3 protein gets one entry after TCRdb re-called the multiplex PCR reads with MiXCR. Here the sample spans more than 550,000 distinct CDR3 sequences, around 16% being singletons. Sequences were obtained from blood. The receptors shown here come from a man aged 45-65 years with Graves' hyperthyroidism.

This chain joins TRBV5-1 and TRBJ2-2; D perhaps matches TRBD2 (6 bases). V lost 5 bases and J lost 3, with 14 bases in between. CDR1 and CDR2 from the germline V gene are SGHRS and YFSETQ. The CDR3 extends over 15 amino acids. The CDR3: CASRRDSGDTGELFF. As DNA, the CDR3 is TGCGCCAGCAGGCGGGACTCGGGGGACACCGGGGAGCTGTTTTTT.

This clonotype was recorded many times. The chain has TRBV7-9 and TRBJ1-2; D is perhaps TRBD1 (6 bases). Trimming removed 1 base from V and 5 bases from J, with 14 bases in between. Germline V gene data show CDR1 as SEHNR and CDR2 as FQNEAQ (reference sequence). This CDR3 has 15 residues. The CDR3 DNA sequence: TGTGCCAGCAGCTTAGAACCGGACAGCTTATATGGCTACACCTTC. Its translation: CASSLEPDSLYGYTF.

This chain uses TRBV28 with TRBJ1-2; a possible D gene is TRBD1 (6 bases). Germline V gene lookup returns CDR1 MDHEN and CDR2 SYDVKM. The CDR3 is 15 amino acids. The V gene lost 3 bases and the J gene lost 2 bases, with 13 bases spanning the gap. CDR3 nucleotide sequence: TGTGCCAGCAGTTTGGGGGGGCTTATCAACTATGGCTACACCTTC. Translating gives CASSLGGLINYGYTF.

The rearrangement links TRBV12-3 or TRBV12-4 to TRBJ2-5; D assignment may be TRBD1 or TRBD2 (6 bases each). Trimming removed 3 bases at V and 9 bases at J, with 11 bases between. The CDR3 extends over 12 amino acids. CDR3 protein: CASSLNREAQYF. DNA of the CDR3: TGTGCCAGCAGTTTGAACAGGGAGGCCCAGTACTTC.

The chain combines TRBV3-1 with TRBJ2-1, with D tentatively TRBD1 (6 bases). The germline V gene encodes CDR1 LGHDT and CDR2 YNNKEL (reference sequence). V was cut by 2 bases and J by 7 bases, with 12 bases left in between. This CDR3 comprises 14 residues. The CDR3 sequence is CASSQQGLRNEQFF. The CDR3 nucleotides are TGTGCCAGCAGCCAACAGGGGTTGAGGAATGAGCAGTTCTTC.

This clonotype has a count of ten or more. The chain is built from TRBV20-1 and TRBJ1-5; 9 nucleotides match TRBD1. The CDR3 length is 20 residues. Looked up from germline, CDR1 is DFQATT and CDR2 is SNEGSKA (reference sequence). After removal of 3 bases from V and 5 bases from J, the junction contained 23 bases not matched to a gene. Here the CDR3 DNA reads TGCAGTGCTAGCCCGATTGATATGGGGTACAGGGGGCAGGGGGATCAGCCCCAGCATTTT. It encodes CSASPIDMGYRGQGDQPQHF.

The chain joins TRBV5-4 to TRBJ2-3; 9 nucleotides align to TRBD2. This CDR3 comprises 19 residues. CDR1 and CDR2 from the germline V gene are SGHNT and YYREEE (reference sequence). The J segment lost 1 base and the V segment lost 3 bases, leaving 15 bases of the junction unmatched. CDR3: CASSSSGISGSFGTDTQYF. The CDR3 coding sequence is TGTGCCAGCAGCTCGAGCGGGATTAGCGGGAGCTTCGGCACAGATACGCAGTATTTT.

The V and J genes are TRBV30 and TRBJ2-1; 7 bases align to TRBD2. V lost 8 bases and J lost 0; bases outside the gene matches: 4. CDR3 size: 13 residues. CDR1 and CDR2 from the germline V gene are GTSNPN and SVGIG (reference sequence). The CDR3 region is CAVGGSSYNEQFF. CDR3 bases: TGTGCCGTGGGGGGGAGCTCCTACAATGAGCAGTTCTTC.

This clonotype was recorded at least ten times. V usage is TRBV5-1 and J usage is TRBJ2-5; the match to TRBD2 covers 13 bases. V dropped 4 bases and J dropped 5; count of bases not matched to a gene: 8. The CDR3 is 16 residues long. Germline V gives CDR1 SGHRS, CDR2 YFSETQ. The CDR3 reads CASSLGLAGVWETQYF. CDR3 bases: TGCGCCAGCAGCCTAGGACTAGCGGGAGTATGGGAGACCCAGTACTTC.

To note about this clonotype: One base away lies a much larger clone, so this may be a sequencing read error. This sequence joins TRBV28 and TRBJ2-1, with 7 bases fitting TRBD2. V lost 7 bases and J lost 5; bases outside the gene matches: 14. Germline loops: CDR1 MDHEN, CDR2 SYDVKM. The CDR3 has 16 amino acids. CDR3 protein: CASKGAGAGMDNEQFF. CDR3 coding DNA: TGTGCCAGCAAGGGCGCGGGAGCCGGAATGGACAATGAGCAGTTCTTC.

This clonotype occurred many times. CDR3 sequence: CSARDQTAHRGPYEQYF. CDR3 nucleotide sequence: TGCAGTGCTAGAGACCAAACCGCTCACAGGGGTCCCTACGAGCAGTACTTC. This chain links TRBV20-1 with TRBJ2-7; 7 positions match TRBD1. Trimming cost V 0 bases and J 2 bases; bases outside gene matches: 13. Germline V CDR1 and CDR2: DFQATT, SNEGSKA (reference sequence). This CDR3 is 17 amino acids long.

In this sample, this clonotype turned up many times. This chain links TRBV6-1 with TRBJ2-5, with 9 bases aligning to TRBD1. The ends lost 7 bases at V and 5 bases at J; junction bases unmatched: 11. Germline assignment: CDR1 MNHNS and CDR2 SASEGT. This CDR3 has 15 amino acids. CDR3 DNA: TGTGCCAGCACTCCGTTGGGGGACAGGGCCGAGACCCAGTACTTC. Its translation: CASTPLGDRAETQYF.

This clonotype was observed many times. The chain combines TRBV5-6 with TRBJ1-4, with no clear D. The V end lost 3 bases, the J end lost 6 bases, and 3 bases lay between the germline ends. CDR1 is SGHDT and CDR2 is YYEEEE in the germline V gene. CDR3 length: 11 amino acids. CDR3 sequence: CASSSDEKLFF. The CDR3 DNA sequence: TGTGCCAGCAGCTCGGATGAAAAACTGTTTTTT.

This clonotype was detected many times. The gene calls are TRBV7-2 and TRBJ2-7; 8 bases line up with TRBD2. Germline CDR1 is SGHTA and CDR2 is FQGNSA. J was trimmed by 0 bases and V by 5 bases; bases with no gene match: 6. The CDR3 consists of 15 residues. CDR3 residues: CASSTLSGSSYEQYF. CDR3 in DNA: TGTGCCAGCAGCACTCTCAGCGGGAGCTCCTACGAGCAGTACTTC.

In this sample, this clonotype turned up many times. This chain links TRBV5-4 with TRBJ1-6; possibly TRBD1 for D (6 bases). The CDR3 has 14 amino acids. Trimming removed 2 bases at V and 7 bases at J, with 10 bases between. Germline V lookup: CDR1 SGHNT, CDR2 YYREEE (reference sequence). The CDR3 reads CASSFNRDNSPLHF. The CDR3 DNA is TGTGCCAGCAGCTTTAACAGGGACAATTCACCCCTCCACTTT.

This clonotype was detected many times. This chain uses TRBV14 with TRBJ2-7; D is perhaps TRBD1 or TRBD2 (6 bases each). There are 13 residues in the CDR3. Germline V gene sequence: CDR1 SGHDN, CDR2 FVKESK. Trimming pared 4 bases from V and 6 bases from J, leaving 13 bases between. The CDR3 protein is CASSLIQGGEQYF. In DNA form, the CDR3 reads TGTGCCAGCAGCCTTATACAGGGAGGCGAGCAGTACTTC.

In its sample, this clonotype was seen many times. The chain is built from TRBV28 and TRBJ2-4, with D unclear. Germline V gene data show CDR1 as MDHEN and CDR2 as SYDVKM. Trimming took off 6 bases at V and 1 base at J, with 16 bases between the two ends. The CDR3 contains 16 residues. CDR3 region: CASRMLRNGAKNIQYF. The CDR3 nucleotides are TGTGCCAGCAGGATGTTACGGAATGGGGCCAAAAACATTCAGTACTTC. The full variable domain, its missing parts supplied by reference TRBV28 and TRBJ2-4, is DVKVTQSSRYLVKRTGEKVFLECVQDMDHENMFWYRQDPGLGLRLIYFSYDVKMKEKGDIPEGYSVSREKKERFSLILESASTNQTSMYLCASRMLRNGAKNIQYFGAGTRLSVL.

This clonotype has at least ten counts. CDR3 residues: CASNGGPSSYEQYF. The CDR3 DNA follows: TGTGCCAGCAATGGGGGTCCGAGCTCCTACGAGCAGTACTTC. J is TRBJ2-7 and V is TRBV2; D may be TRBD1 or TRBD2 (5 bases each). Germline V CDR1 and CDR2: SNHLY, FYNNEI. Deletions cut 7 bases from V and 0 bases from J, with 13 bases between. The CDR3 covers 14 residues.

This clonotype was recorded many times. The chain couples TRBV7-6 to TRBJ2-7; D perhaps matches TRBD1 (6 bases). V lost 5 bases to trimming and J lost 2 bases, with 10 bases between them. CDR1 is SGHVS, CDR2 FNYEAQ, per germline. The CDR3 runs to 13 residues. CDR3 nucleotides: TGTGCCAGCAGCCGGGACACCCCCTACGAGCAGTACTTC. It specifies CASSRDTPYEQYF.

This clonotype has at least ten counts. V is TRBV11-2 and J is TRBJ2-3, with a tentative D call TRBD2 (5 bases). CDR1 is SGHAT and CDR2 is FQNNGV in the germline V gene. This CDR3 comprises 14 residues. The V end lost 0 bases, the J end lost 10 bases, and 14 bases lay between the germline ends. The CDR3 nucleotides read TGTGCCAGCAGCTTAGATGGTAGGACTTATTCGCAGTATTTT. Its translation is CASSLDGRTYSQYF. The full variable domain, its missing parts supplied by reference TRBV11-2 and TRBJ2-3, is EAGVAQSPRYKIIEKRQSVAFWCNPISGHATLYWYQQILGQGPKLLIQFQNNGVVDDSQLPKDRFSAERLKGVDSTLKIQPAKLEDSAVYLCASSLDGRTYSQYFGPGTRLTVL.

This clonotype was seen a single time. One junction end does not reproduce the germline sequence, and a read error may be involved. The chain recombines TRBV9 with TRBJ2-1; the match to TRBD1 covers 11 bases. Germline V CDR1 and CDR2: SGDLS, YYNGEE. The length of the CDR3 is 15 residues. The CDR3 region is CASSADRGRMDEQSF. The CDR3 nucleotides read TGTGCCAGCAGCGCGGACAGGGGGCGCATGGATGAGCAGTCCTTC.

This clonotype was counted many times. This chain links TRBV5-1 with TRBJ1-4; D possibly corresponds to TRBD1 (5 bases). Per germline, CDR1 SGHRS and CDR2 YFSETQ. This CDR3 spans 15 amino acids. V dropped 1 base and J dropped 3 bases, with 10 bases sitting between them. The CDR3 spells CASSLLQASNEKLFF. Written as DNA, the CDR3 is TGCGCCAGCAGCTTGCTACAGGCTTCTAATGAAAAACTGTTTTTT.

The table lists this clonotype with a few counts. The chain joins TRBV29-1 to TRBJ2-3, with D perhaps matching TRBD1 (5 bases). V was trimmed by 6 bases and J by 6 bases, leaving 19 bases between them. Germline loops: CDR1 SQVTM, CDR2 ANQGSEA. This CDR3 has 14 residues. The CDR3 DNA sequence: TGCAGCGTCCGTATGGTGGGGCTTTGGGATACGCAGTATTTT. Translating it yields CSVRMVGLWDTQYF.

This clonotype occurred many times. CDR3 in amino acids: CASSEVSGRAIEQFF. The CDR3 bases are TGTGCCAGCAGTGAAGTTAGCGGGAGGGCCATTGAGCAGTTCTTC. The chain links TRBV2 to TRBJ2-1; 11 bases match TRBD2. Looked up from germline, CDR1 is SNHLY and CDR2 is FYNNEI. The J segment lost 9 bases and the V segment lost 1 base, leaving 5 bases of the junction unmatched. The CDR3 totals 15 residues.

This clonotype was counted a few times. The rearrangement uses TRBV24-1 and TRBJ2-1; 7 nucleotides line up with TRBD1. With 4 bases clipped from V and 8 bases from J, the junction kept 10 bases outside the gene matches. The CDR3 has 15 amino acids. CDR1 is KGHDR, CDR2 SFDVKD, per germline. CDR3 sequence (DNA): TGTGCCACCAGTGAGTTACAGGGGTCTGGGGATGAGCAGTTCTTC. This translates into CATSELQGSGDEQFF.